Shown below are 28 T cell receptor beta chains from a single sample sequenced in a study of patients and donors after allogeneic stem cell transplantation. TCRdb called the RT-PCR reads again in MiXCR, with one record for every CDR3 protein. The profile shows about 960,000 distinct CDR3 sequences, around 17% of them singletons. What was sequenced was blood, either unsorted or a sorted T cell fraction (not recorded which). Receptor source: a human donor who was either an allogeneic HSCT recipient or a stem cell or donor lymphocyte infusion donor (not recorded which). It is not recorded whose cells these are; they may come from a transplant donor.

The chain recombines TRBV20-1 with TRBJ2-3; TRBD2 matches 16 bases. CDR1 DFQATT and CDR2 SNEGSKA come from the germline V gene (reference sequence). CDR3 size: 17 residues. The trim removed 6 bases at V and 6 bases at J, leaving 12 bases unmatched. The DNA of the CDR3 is TGCAGTGCCCGGCCGGGACTAGCGGGAGGGACCCCGGATACGCAGTATTTT. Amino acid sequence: CSARPGLAGGTPDTQYF.

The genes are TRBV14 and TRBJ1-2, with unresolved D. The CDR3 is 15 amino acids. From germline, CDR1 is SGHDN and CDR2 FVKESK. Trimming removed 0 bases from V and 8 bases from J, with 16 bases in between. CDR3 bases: TGTGCCAGCAGCCAAGAGGGTCGTACGGGTTACGGCTACACCTTC. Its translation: CASSQEGRTGYGYTF.

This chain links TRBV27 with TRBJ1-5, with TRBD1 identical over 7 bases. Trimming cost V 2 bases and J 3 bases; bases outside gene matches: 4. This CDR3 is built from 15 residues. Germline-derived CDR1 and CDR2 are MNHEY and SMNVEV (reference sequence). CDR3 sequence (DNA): TGTGCCAGCAGTTTAACACAGGGGACCAATCAGCCCCAGCATTTT. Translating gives CASSLTQGTNQPQHF.

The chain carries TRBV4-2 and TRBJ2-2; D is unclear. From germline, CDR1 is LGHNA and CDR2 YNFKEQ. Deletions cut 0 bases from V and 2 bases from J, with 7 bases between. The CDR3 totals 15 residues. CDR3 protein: CASSQEARNTGELFF. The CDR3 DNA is TGTGCCAGCAGCCAAGAGGCCAGAAACACCGGGGAGCTGTTTTTT.

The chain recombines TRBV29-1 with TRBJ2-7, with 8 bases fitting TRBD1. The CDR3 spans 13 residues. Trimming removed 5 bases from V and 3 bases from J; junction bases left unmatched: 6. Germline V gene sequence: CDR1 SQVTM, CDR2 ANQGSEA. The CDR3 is CSVYGQGVYEQYF. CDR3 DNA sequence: TGCAGCGTTTATGGACAGGGAGTCTACGAGCAGTACTTC.

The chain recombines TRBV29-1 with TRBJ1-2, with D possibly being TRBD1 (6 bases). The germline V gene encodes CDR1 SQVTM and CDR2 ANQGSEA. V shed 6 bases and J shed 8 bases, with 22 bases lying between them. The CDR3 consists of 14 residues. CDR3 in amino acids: CSVWAGGPSRGYTF. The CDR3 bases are TGCAGCGTATGGGCGGGGGGGCCATCCCGGGGCTACACCTTC.

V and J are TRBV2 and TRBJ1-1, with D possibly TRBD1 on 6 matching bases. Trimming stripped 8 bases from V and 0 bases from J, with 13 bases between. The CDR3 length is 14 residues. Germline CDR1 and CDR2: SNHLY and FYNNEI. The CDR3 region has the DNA TGTGCCAGCTTGACCGGGACATTGAACACTGAAGCTTTCTTT. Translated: CASLTGTLNTEAFF.

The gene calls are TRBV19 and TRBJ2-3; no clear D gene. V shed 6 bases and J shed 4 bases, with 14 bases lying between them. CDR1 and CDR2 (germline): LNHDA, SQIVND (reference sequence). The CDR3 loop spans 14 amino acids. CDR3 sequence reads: CASRGGAVADTQYF. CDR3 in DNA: TGTGCCAGTAGGGGCGGTGCGGTCGCAGATACGCAGTATTTT.

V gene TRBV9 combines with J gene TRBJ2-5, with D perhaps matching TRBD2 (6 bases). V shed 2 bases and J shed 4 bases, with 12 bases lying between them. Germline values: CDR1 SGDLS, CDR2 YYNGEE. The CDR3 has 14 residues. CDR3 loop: CASSVGTSRETQYF. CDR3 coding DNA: TGTGCCAGCAGCGTTGGAACTAGCAGAGAGACCCAGTACTTC.

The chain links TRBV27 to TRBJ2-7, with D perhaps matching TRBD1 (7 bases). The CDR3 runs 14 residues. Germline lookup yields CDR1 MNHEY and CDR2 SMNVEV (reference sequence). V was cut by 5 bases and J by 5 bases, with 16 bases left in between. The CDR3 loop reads CASSQLGGGDEQYF. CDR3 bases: TGTGCCAGCAGTCAATTAGGGGGCGGGGACGAGCAGTACTTC.

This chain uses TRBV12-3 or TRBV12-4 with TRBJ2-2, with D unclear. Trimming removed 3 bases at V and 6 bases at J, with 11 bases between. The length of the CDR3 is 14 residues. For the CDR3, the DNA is TGTGCCAGCAGTTTGCCGGGTGTGCCCGGGGAGCTGTTTTTT. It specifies CASSLPGVPGELFF.

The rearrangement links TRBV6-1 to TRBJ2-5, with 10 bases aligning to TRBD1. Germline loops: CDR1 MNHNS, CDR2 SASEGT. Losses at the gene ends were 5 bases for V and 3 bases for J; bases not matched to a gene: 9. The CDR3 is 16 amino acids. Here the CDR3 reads CASSLIPGTGEETQYF. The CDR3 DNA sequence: TGTGCCAGCAGTCTTATCCCCGGGACAGGGGAAGAGACCCAGTACTTC.

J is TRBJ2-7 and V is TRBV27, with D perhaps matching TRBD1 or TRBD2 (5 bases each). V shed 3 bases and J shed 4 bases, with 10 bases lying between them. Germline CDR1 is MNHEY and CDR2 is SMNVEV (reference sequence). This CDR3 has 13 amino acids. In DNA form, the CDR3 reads TGTGCCAGCAGTTTCGGGGACCGTTACGAGCAGTACTTC. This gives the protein CASSFGDRYEQYF.

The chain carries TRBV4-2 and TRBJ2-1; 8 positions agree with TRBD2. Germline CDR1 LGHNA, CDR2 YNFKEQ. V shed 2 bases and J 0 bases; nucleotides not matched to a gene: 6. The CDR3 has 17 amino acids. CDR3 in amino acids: CASSQKVSGSSYNEQFF. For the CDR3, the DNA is TGTGCCAGCAGCCAAAAAGTCAGCGGGAGCTCCTACAATGAGCAGTTCTTC.

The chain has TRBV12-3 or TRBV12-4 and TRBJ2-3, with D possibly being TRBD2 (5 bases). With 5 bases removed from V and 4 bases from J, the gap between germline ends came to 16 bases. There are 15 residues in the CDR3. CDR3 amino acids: CASSTEGAGADTQYF. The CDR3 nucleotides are TGTGCCAGCAGTACCGAGGGAGCTGGGGCAGATACGCAGTATTTT.

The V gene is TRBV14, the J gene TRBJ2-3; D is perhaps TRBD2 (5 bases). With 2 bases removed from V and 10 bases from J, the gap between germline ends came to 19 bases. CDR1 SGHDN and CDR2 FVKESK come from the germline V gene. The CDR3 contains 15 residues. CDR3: CASSQKIGGSVAQYF. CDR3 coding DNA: TGTGCCAGCAGCCAAAAGATTGGCGGGTCCGTTGCGCAGTATTTT.

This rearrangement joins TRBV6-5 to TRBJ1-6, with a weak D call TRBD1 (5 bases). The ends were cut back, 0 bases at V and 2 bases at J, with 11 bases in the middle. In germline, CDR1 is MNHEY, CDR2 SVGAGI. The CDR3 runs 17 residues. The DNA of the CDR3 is TGTGCCAGCAGTTACTCGGCAGGGAGCACCTATAATTCACCCCTCCACTTT. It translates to CASSYSAGSTYNSPLHF.

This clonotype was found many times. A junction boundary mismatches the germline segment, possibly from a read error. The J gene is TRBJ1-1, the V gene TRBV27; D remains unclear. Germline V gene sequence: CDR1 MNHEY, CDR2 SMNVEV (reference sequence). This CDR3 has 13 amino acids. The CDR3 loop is CASSLSRNTEAFF. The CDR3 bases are TGTGCCAGCAGCTTATCCAGGAACACTGAAGCTTTCTTT.

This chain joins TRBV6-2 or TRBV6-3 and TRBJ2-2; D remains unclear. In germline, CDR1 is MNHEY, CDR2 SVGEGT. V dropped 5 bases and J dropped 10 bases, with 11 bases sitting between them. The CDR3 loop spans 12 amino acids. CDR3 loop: CASSKTEVELFF. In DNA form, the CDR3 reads TGTGCCAGCAGTAAAACCGAAGTGGAGCTGTTTTTT.

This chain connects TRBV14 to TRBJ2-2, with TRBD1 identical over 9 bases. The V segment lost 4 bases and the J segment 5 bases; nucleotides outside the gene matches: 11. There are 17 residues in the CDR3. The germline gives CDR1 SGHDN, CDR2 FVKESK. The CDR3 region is CASSRSTGGAQTGELFF. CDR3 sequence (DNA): TGTGCCAGCAGCCGTTCTACAGGGGGCGCACAGACCGGGGAGCTGTTTTTT.

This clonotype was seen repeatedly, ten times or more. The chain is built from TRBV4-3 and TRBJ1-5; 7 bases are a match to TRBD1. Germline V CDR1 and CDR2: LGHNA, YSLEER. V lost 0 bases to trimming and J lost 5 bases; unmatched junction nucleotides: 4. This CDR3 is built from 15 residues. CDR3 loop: CASSQDHRGDQPQHF. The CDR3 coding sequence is TGCGCCAGCAGCCAAGACCACAGGGGAGATCAGCCCCAGCATTTT.

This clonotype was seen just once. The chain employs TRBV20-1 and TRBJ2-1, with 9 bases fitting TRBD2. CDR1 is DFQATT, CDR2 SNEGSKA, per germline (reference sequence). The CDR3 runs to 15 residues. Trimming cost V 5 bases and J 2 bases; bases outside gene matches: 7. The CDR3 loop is CSARHSGGPYNEQFF. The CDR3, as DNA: TGCAGTGCTCGCCATAGCGGGGGTCCCTACAATGAGCAGTTCTTC.

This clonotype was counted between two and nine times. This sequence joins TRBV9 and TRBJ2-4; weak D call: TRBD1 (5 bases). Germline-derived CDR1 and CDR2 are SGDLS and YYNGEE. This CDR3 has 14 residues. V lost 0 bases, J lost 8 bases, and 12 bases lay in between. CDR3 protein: CASSVDGAGDIQYF. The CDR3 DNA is TGTGCCAGCAGCGTAGATGGGGCAGGAGACATTCAGTACTTC.

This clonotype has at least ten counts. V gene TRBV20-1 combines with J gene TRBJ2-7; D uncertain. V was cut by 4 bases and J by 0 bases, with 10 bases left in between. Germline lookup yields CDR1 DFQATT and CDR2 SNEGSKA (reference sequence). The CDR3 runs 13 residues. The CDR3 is CSAMSQSSYEQYF. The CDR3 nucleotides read TGCAGTGCTATGTCCCAGAGCTCCTACGAGCAGTACTTC.

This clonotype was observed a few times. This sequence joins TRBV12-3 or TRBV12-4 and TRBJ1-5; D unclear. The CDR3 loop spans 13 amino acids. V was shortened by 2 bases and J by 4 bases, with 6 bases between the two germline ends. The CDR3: CASSLLANQPQHF. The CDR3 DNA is TGTGCCAGCAGTTTATTGGCTAATCAGCCCCAGCATTTT.

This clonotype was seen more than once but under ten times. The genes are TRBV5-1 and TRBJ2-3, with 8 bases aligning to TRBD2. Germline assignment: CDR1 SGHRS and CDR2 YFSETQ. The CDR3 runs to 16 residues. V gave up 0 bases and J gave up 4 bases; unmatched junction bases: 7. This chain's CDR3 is CASSLVTGGPADTQYF. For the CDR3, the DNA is TGCGCCAGCAGCTTGGTGACGGGAGGGCCCGCAGATACGCAGTATTTT.

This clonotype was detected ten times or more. CDR3 protein: CASSTSTGEGYTF. DNA of the CDR3: TGTGCCAGCAGCACCTCAACAGGGGAAGGCTACACCTTC. The chain uses TRBV13 and TRBJ1-2; 7 bases line up with TRBD1. Trimming cost V 5 bases and J 8 bases; bases outside gene matches: 8. Looked up from germline, CDR1 is PRHDT and CDR2 is FYEKMQ (reference sequence). The CDR3 runs 13 residues.

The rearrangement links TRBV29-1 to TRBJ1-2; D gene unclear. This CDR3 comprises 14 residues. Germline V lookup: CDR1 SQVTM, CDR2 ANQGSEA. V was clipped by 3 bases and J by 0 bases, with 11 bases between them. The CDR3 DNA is TGCAGCGTTGATGTTGGCACTTCTAACTATGGCTACACCTTC. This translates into CSVDVGTSNYGYTF.